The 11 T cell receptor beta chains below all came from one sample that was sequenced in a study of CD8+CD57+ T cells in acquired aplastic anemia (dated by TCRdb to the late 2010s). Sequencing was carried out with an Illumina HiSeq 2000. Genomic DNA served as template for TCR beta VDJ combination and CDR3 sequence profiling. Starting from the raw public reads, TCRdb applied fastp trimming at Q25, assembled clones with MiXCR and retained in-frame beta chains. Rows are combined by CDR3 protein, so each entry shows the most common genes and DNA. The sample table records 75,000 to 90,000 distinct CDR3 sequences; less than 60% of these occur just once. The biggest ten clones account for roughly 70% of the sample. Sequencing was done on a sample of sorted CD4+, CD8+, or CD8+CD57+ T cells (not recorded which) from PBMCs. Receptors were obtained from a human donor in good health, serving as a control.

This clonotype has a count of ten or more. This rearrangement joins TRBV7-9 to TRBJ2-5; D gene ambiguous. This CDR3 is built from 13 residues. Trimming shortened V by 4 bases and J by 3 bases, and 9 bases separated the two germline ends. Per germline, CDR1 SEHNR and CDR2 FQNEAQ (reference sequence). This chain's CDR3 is CASSWGDEETQYF. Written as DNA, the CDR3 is TGTGCCAGCAGCTGGGGTGACGAAGAGACCCAGTACTTC.

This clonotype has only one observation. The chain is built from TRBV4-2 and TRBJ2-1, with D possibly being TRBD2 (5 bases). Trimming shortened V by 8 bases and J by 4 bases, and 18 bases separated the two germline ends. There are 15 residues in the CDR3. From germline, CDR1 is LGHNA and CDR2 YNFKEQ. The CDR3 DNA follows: TGTGCCAGCGGCCCAGAGGAGAGCGGATACAATGAGCAGTTCTTC. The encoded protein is CASGPEESGYNEQFF.

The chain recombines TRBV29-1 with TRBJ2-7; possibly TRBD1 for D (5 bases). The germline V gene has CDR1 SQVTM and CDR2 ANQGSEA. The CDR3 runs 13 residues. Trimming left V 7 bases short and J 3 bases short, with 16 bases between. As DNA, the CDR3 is TGCAGCGCTGGAGACAGAAGGGACTACGAGCAGTACTTC. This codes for CSAGDRRDYEQYF.

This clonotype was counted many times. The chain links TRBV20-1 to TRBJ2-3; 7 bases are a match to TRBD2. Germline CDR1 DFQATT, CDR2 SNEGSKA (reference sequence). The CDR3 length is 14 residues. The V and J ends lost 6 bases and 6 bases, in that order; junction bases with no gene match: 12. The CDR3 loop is CSAVFTSVADTQYF. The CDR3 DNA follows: TGCAGTGCGGTCTTCACTAGCGTGGCCGATACGCAGTATTTT.

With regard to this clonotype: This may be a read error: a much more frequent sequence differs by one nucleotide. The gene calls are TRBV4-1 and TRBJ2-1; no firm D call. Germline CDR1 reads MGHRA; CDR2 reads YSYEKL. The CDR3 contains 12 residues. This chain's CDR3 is CASGQMKTEQFF. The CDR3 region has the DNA TGCGCCAGCGGCCAGATGAAAACGGAGCAGTTCTTC.

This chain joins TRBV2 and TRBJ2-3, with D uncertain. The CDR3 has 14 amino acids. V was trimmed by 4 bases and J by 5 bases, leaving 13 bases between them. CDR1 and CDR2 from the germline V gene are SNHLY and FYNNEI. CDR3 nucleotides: TGTGCCAGCAGTGGGTCTTGGGTGGGAGATACGCAGTATTTT. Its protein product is CASSGSWVGDTQYF.

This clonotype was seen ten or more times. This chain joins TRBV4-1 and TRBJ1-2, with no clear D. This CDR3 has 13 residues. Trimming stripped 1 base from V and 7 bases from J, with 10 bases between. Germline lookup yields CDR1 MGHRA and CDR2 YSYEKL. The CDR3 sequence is CASSQGLAGGYTF. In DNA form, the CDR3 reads TGCGCCAGCAGCCAAGGCCTTGCAGGTGGCTACACCTTC.

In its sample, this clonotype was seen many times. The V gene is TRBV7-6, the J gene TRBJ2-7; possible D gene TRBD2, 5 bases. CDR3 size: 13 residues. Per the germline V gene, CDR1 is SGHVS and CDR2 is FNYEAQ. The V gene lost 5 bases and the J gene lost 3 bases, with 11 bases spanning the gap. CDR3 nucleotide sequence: TGTGCCAGCAGCCGCGCGGAGGTCTACGAGCAGTACTTC. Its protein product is CASSRAEVYEQYF. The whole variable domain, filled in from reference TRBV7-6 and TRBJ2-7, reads GAGVSQSPRYKVTKRGQDVALRCDPISGHVSLYWYRQALGQGPEFLTYFNYEAQQDKSGLPNDRFSAERPEGSISTLTIQRTEQRDSAMYRCASSRAEVYEQYFGPGTRLTVT.

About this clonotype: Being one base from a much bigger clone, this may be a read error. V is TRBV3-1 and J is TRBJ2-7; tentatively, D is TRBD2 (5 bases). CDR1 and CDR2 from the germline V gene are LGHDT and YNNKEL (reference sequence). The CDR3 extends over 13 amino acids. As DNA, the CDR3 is TGTGCCAGCAGCCAAGAAGAGGGCTACGAGCAGTGCTTC. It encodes CASSQEEGYEQCF.

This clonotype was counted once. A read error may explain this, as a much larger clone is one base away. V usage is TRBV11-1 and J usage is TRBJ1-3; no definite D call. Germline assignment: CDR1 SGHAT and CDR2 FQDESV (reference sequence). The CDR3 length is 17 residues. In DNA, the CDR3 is TGTGCCAGCAGCTCCTCATGGGCGCAGAGCTCTGGAAGCACCATATATTTT. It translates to CASSSSWAQSSGSTIYF. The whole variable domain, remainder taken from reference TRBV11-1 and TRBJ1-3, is EAEVAQSPRYKITEKSQAVAFWCDPISGHATLYWYRQILGQGPELLVQFQDESVVDDSQLPKDRFSAERLKGVDSTLKIQPAELGDSAMYLCASSSSWAQSSGSTIYFGEGSWLTVV.

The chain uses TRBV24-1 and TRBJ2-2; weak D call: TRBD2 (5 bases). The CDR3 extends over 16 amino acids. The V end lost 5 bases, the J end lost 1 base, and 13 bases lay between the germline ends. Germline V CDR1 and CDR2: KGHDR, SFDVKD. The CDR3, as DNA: TGTGCCACCAGTGCCGTAACCGGGGTGAACACCGGGGAGCTGTTTTTT. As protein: CATSAVTGVNTGELFF.